Listed here is a single T cell receptor (beta chain). Authors' data handling: Estimation of nucleated cell counts relied on the amplification of reference gene primers. Assay: immunoSEQ multiplex PCR; the TCRdb copy retains only in-frame clones and omits some. V, J and clone size reflect that table, while D and trimming were determined from the DNA. The repertoire holds fewer than 65,000 clones, with around four fifths as singletons. This specimen belongs to a study of blood T cell repertoires in COVID-19. Study-wide background: Samples representing acute and convalescent COVID-19 were sourced from the United States, Italy and Spain. T cells, B-cell-depleted T cells, or PBMCs supplied cDNA or gDNA.

The germline V gene has CDR1 SGHDT and CDR2 YYEEEE. J lost 0 bases, V lost 0 bases, and 5 bases had no gene match. This CDR3 spans 18 amino acids. The sequencing sample was made of peripheral blood. The chain recombines TRBV5-6 with TRBJ2-6, with 8 bases identical to TRBD1. This clonotype was sampled from a human donor in a cohort sampled during active COVID-19. The CDR3 protein is CASSLAGGTYSGANVLTF. The CDR3 DNA reads as TGTGCCAGCAGCTTGGCAGGGGGCACTTACTCTGGGGCCAACGTCCTGACTTTC. Full variable domain (outside the CDR3, taken from reference TRBV5-6 and TRBJ2-6): DAGVTQSPTHLIKTRGQQVTLRCSPKSGHDTVSWYQQALGQGPQFIFQYYEEEERQRGNFPDRFSGHQFPNYSSELNVNALLLGDSALYLCASSLAGGTYSGANVLTFGAGSRLTVL.